In its sample, the clone carrying this TCR beta chain was seen a few times. Primed by a sample-barcoded 5' primer and a J-beta primer mix, a second PCR proceeded for about 7 to 11 cycles. TCRdb reanalysed the 5' RACE reads using MiXCR and keeps one entry per CDR3 protein. The table lists roughly 1,800,000 distinct CDR3 sequences, 49% of them singletons. This sample was included in a study of blood T cells in healthy people across ages. The CDR3 contains 14 residues. CDR1 is MGHRA, CDR2 YSYEKL, per germline. V lost 0 bases and J lost 7; bases outside the gene matches: 5. The clonotype comes from a woman in her thirties or forties in good health. Source material: blood. V usage is TRBV4-1 and J usage is TRBJ1-2; TRBD1 matches at 7 bases. The CDR3 nucleotides are TGCGCCAGCAGCCAAGACCCAGGGGGATCTGGCTACACCTTC. It yields the protein CASSQDPGGSGYTF.